This T cell receptor beta chain was recorded in a study of blood T cell repertoires in COVID-19. The CDR3 length is 14 residues. Trimming cost V 3 bases and J 6 bases, with 11 bases left between them. The V gene's germline CDR1 is MDHEN and CDR2 SYDVKM. Profiling relied on immunoSEQ multiplex PCR, and the TCRdb table lists in-frame clones only, not all of them. The data hold around 110,000 clones, with 75% to 85% observed a single time. The sample comprised peripheral blood. The rearrangement joins TRBV28 to TRBJ1-4; a weak D match, TRBD1 (6 bases). The clonotype comes from a man between 70 and 80 years old with acute or convalescent COVID-19. The CDR3 DNA reads TGTGCCAGCAGTTTTAGGGGGTATGATGAAAAACTGTTTTTT. This encodes CASSFRGYDEKLFF.